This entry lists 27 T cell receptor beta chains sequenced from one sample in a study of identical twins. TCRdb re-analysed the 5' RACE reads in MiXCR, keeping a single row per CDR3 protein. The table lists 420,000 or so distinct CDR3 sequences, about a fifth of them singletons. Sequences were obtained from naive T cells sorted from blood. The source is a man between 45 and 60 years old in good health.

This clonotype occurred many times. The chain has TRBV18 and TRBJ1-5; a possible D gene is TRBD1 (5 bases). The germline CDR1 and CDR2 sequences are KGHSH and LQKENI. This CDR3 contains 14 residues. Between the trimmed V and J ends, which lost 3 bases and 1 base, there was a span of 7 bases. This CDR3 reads CASSPGTSNQPQHF. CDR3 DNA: TGTGCCAGCTCACCCGGGACCAGCAATCAGCCCCAGCATTTT.

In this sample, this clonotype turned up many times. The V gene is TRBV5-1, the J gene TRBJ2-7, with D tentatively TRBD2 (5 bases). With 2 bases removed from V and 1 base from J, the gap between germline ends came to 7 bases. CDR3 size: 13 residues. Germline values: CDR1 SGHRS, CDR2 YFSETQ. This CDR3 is CASSFEGSYEQYF. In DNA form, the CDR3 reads TGCGCCAGCAGCTTCGAGGGATCCTACGAGCAGTACTTC.

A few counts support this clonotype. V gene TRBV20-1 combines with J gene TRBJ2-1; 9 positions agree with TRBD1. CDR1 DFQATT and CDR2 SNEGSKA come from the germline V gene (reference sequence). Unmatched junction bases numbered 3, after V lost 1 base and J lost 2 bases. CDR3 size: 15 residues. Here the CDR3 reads CSARVRDRAYNEQFF. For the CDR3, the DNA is TGCAGTGCTAGAGTCCGGGACAGGGCCTACAATGAGCAGTTCTTC.

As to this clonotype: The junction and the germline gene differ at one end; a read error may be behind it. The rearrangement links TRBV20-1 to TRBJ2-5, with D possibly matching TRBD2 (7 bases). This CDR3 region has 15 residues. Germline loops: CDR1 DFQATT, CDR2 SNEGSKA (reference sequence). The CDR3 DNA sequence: TGCAGTGCTAGAGCGGTGACGGGGGGACAAGAGACCAAGTACTTC. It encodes CSARAVTGGQETKYF.

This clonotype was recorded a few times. CDR3 in DNA: TGCGCCAGCAGTCTAAGGGGGTATTCCTACGAGCAGTACTTC. This translates into CASSLRGYSYEQYF. The gene calls are TRBV23-1 and TRBJ2-7, with TRBD1 as a possible D gene (6 bases). TRBV23-1 is an ORF, with its function uncertain. CDR3 length equals 14 residues. With 4 bases removed from V and 1 base from J, the gap between germline ends came to 11 bases.

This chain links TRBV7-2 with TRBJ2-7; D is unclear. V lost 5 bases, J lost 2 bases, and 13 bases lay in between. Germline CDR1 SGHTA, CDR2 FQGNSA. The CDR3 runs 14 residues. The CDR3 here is CASSKTGPTYEQYF. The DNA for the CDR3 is TGTGCCAGCAGCAAAACCGGGCCTACCTACGAGCAGTACTTC.

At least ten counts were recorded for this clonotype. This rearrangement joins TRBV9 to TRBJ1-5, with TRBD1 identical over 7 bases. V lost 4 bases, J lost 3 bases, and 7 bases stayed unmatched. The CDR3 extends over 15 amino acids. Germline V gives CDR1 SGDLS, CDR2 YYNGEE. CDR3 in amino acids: CASSTATGVNQPQHF. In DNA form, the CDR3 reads TGTGCCAGCAGCACAGCCACAGGGGTCAATCAGCCCCAGCATTTT.

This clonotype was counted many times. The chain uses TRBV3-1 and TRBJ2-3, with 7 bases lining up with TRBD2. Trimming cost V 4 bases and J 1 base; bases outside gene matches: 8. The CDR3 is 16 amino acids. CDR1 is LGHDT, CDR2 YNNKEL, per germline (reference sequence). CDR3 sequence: CASSPGGGWGTDTQYF. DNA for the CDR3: TGTGCCAGCAGCCCGGGAGGAGGTTGGGGCACAGATACGCAGTATTTT.

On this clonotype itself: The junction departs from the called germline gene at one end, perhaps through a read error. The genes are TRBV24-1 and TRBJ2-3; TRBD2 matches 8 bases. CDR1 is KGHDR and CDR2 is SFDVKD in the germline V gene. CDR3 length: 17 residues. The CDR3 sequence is CATSATGSGSGTDMQYF. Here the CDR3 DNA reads TGTGCCACCAGTGCCACAGGGAGCGGGAGCGGCACAGATATGCAGTATTTT.

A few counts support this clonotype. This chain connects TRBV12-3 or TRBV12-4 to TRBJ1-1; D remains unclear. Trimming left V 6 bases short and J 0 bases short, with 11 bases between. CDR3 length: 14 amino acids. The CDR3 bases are TGTGCCAGCAGAGCACAGACTTTGAACACTGAAGCTTTCTTT. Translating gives CASRAQTLNTEAFF.

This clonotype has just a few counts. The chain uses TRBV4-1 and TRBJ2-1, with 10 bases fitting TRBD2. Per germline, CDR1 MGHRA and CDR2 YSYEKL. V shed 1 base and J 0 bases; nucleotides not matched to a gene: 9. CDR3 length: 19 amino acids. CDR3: CASSQVVSGGTRSYNEQFF. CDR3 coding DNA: TGCGCCAGCAGCCAAGTGGTTAGCGGGGGGACCCGCTCCTACAATGAGCAGTTCTTC.

The CDR3 reads CASSLVLGRVQDGYTF. CDR3 sequence (DNA): TGTGCCAGCAGCTTGGTGTTAGGCCGAGTTCAAGATGGCTACACCTTC. The genes are TRBV5-5 and TRBJ1-2; D is unresolved. Germline V CDR1 and CDR2: SGHKS, YYEKEE (reference sequence). Trimming pared 0 bases from V and 6 bases from J, leaving 18 bases between. The CDR3 sequence is 16 residues long.

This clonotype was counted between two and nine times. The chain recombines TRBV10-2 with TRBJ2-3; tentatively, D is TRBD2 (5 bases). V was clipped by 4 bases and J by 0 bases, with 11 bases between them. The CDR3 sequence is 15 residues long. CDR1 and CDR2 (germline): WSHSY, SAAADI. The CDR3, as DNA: TGCGCCAGCAGTGGTGAGGGCGGGAGCACAGATACGCAGTATTTT. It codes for CASSGEGGSTDTQYF.

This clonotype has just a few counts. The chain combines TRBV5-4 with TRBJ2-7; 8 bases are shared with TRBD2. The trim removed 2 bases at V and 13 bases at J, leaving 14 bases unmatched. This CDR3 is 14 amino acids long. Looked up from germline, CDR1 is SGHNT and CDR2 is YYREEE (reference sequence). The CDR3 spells CASSFHGGAHEPYF. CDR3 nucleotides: TGTGCCAGCAGCTTTCACGGGGGGGCCCACGAGCCTTACTTC.

The CDR3 DNA reads as TGCAGTGCTAGAGCCCAGCGGGAGAGCTCCTACGAGCAGTACTTC. It translates to CSARAQRESSYEQYF. The chain has TRBV20-1 and TRBJ2-7; 8 positions match TRBD2. The germline V gene encodes CDR1 DFQATT and CDR2 SNEGSKA (reference sequence). The junction had 5 bases not matched to a gene; V was cut back by 1 base and J by 0 bases. This CDR3 spans 15 amino acids.

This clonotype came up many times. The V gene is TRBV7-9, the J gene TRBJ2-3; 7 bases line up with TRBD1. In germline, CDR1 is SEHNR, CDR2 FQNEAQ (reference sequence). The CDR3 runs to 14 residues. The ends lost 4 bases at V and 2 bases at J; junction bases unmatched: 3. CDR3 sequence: CASSSDRYTDTQYF. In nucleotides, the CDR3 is TGTGCCAGCAGCTCGGACAGGTACACAGATACGCAGTATTTT.

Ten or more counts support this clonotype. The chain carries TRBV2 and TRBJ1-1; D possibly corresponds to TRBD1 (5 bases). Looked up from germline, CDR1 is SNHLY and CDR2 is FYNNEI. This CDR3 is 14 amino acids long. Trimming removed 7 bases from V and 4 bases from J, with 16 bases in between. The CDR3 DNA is TGTGCCAGCAAGGAGGTGGGGCCCGGCACTGAAGCTTTCTTT. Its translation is CASKEVGPGTEAFF.

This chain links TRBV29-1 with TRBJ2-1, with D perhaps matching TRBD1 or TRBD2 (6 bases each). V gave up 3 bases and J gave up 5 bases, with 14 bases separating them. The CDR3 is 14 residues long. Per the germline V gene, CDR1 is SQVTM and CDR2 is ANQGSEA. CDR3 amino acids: CSVEGGAADNEQFF. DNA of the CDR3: TGCAGCGTTGAGGGGGGCGCGGCAGACAATGAGCAGTTCTTC.

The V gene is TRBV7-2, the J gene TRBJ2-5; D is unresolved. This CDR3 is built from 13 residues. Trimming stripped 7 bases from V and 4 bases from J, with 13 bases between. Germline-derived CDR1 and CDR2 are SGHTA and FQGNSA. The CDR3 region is CASTFPSGETQYF. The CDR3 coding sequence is TGTGCCAGCACCTTCCCATCGGGAGAGACCCAGTACTTC.

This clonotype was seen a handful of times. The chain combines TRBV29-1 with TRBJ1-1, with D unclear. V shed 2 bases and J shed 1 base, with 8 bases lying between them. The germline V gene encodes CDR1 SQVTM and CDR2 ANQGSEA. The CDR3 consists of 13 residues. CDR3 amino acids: CSVELNRNTEAFF. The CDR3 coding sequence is TGCAGCGTTGAATTGAACAGGAACACTGAAGCTTTCTTT.

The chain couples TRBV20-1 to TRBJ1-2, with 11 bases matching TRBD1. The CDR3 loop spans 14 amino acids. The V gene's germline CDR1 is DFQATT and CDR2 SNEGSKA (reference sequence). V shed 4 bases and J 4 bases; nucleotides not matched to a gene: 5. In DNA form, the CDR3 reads TGCAGTGCTAAACGGACAGGGGGCTTCTATGGCTACACCTTC. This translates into CSAKRTGGFYGYTF.

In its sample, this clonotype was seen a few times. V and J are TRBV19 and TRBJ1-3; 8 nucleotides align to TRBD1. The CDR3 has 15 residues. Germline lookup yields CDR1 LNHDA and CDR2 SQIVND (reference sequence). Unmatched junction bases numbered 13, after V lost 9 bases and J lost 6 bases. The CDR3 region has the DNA TGTGCCAGCCAAGGACAGGGAAGAATGGAAAACACCATATATTTT. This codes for CASQGQGRMENTIYF. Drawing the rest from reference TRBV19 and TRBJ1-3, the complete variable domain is DGGITQSPKYLFRKEGQNVTLSCEQNLNHDAMYWYRQDPGQGLRLIYYSQIVNDFQKGDIAEGYSVSREKKESFPLTVTSAQKNPTAFYLCASQGQGRMENTIYFGEGSWLTVV.

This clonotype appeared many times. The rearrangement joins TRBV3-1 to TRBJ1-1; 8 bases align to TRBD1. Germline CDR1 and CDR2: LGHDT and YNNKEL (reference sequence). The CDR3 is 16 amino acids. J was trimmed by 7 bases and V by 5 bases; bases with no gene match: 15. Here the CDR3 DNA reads TGTGCCAGCAGCGGCGGACAGGGTATATTATCGCTTGAAGCTTTCTTT. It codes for CASSGGQGILSLEAFF.

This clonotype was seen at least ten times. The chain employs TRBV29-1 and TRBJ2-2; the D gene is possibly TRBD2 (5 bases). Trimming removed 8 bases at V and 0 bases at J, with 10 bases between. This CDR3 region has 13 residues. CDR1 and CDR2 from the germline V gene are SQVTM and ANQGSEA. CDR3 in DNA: TGCAGCATACCTAGCTCGAACACCGGGGAGCTGTTTTTT. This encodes CSIPSSNTGELFF.

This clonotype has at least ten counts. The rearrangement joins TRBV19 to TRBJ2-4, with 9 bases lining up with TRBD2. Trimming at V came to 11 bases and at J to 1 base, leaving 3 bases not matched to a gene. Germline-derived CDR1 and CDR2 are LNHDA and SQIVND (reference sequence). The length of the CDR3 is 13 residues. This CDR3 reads CAAGGLAKNIQYF. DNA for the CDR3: TGTGCCGCGGGGGGGCTTGCCAAAAACATTCAGTACTTC.

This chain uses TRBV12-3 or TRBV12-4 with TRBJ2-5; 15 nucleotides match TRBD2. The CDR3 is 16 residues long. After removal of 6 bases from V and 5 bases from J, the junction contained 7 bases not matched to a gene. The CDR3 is CASSRGLAGGPETQYF. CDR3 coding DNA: TGTGCCAGCAGCCGTGGACTAGCGGGGGGGCCCGAGACCCAGTACTTC.

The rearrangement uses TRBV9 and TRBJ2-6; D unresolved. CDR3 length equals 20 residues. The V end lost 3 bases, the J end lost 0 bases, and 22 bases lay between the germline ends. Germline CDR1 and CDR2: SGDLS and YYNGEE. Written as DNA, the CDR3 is TGTGCCAGCAGCGCCACTCTCCCCGGGCTGGTGAGCTCTGGGGCCAACGTCCTGACTTTC. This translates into CASSATLPGLVSSGANVLTF.